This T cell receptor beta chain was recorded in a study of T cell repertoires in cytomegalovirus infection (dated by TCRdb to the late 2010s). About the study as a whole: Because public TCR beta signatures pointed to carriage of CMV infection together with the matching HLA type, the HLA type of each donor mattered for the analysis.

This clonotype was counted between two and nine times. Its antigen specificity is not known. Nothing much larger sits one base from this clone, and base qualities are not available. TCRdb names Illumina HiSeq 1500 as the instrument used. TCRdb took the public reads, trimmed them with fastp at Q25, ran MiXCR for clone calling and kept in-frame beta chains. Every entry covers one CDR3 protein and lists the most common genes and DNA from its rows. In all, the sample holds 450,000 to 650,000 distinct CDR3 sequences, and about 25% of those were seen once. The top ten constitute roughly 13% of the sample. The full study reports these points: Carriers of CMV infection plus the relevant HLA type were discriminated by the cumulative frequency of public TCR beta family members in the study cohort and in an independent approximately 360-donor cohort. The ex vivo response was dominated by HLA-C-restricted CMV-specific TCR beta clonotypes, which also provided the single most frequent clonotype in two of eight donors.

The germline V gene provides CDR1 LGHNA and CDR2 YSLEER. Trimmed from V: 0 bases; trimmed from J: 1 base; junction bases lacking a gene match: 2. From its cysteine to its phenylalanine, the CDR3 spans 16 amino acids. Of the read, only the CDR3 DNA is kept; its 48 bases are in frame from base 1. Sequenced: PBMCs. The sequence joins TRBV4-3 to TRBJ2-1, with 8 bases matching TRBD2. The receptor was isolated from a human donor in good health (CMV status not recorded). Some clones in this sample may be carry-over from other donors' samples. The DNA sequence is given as TGCGCCAGCAGCCAAGATTTAGCGGGGTCCTACAATGAGCAGTTCTTC. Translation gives CASSQDLAGSYNEQFF.